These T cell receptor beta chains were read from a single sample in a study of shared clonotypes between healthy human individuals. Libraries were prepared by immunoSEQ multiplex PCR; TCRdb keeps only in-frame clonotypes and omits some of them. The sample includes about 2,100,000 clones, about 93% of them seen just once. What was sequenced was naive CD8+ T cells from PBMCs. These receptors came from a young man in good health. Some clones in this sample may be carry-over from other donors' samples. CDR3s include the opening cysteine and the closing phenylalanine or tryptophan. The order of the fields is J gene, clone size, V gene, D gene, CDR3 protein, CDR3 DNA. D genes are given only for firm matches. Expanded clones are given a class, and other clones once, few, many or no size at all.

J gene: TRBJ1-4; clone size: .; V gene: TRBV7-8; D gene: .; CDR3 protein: CASSLRVVEEKLFF; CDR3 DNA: TGTGCCAGCAGCTTACGTGTGGTTGAGGAAAAACTGTTTTTT
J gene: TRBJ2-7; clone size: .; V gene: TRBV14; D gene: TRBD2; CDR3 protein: CASSPHGTSGVYEQYF; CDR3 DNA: TGTGCCAGCAGCCCTCATGGGACTAGCGGAGTCTACGAGCAGTACTTC
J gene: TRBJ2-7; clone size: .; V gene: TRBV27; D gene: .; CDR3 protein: CASSLEGDIGYEQYF; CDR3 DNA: TGTGCCAGCAGTTTAGAAGGCGACATTGGATACGAGCAGTACTTC
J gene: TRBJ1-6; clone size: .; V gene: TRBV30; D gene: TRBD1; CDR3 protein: CAGQGSYNSPLHF; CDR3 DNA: TGTGCCGGACAGGGCTCCTATAATTCACCCCTCCACTTT
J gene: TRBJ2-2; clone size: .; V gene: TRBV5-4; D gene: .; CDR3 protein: CASSLLSANTGELFF; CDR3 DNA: TGTGCCAGCAGCTTGCTATCGGCGAACACCGGGGAGCTGTTTTTT
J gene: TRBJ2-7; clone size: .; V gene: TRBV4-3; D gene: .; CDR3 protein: CASSQEWNGLSYEQYF; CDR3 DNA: TGCGCCAGCAGCCAAGAATGGAACGGCCTCTCCTACGAGCAGTACTTC
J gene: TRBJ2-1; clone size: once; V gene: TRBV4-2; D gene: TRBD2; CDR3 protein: CASSHGLAGFYTGSYNEQFF; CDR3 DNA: TGTGCCAGCAGCCACGGACTAGCGGGATTTTACACCGGCTCCTACAATGAGCAGTTCTTC
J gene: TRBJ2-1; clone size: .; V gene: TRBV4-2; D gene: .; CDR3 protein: CASSQDRGINEQFF; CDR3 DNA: TGTGCCAGCAGCCAAGATAGGGGCATAAATGAGCAGTTCTTC
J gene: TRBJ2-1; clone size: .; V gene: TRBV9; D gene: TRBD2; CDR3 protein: CASSVISTTSGFTTNEQFF; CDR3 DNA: TGTGCCAGCAGCGTAATTTCCACGACTAGCGGGTTTACTACCAATGAGCAGTTCTTC
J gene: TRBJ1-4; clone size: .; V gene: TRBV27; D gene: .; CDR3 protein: CASSSLVSGEKLFF; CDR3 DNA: TGTGCCAGCAGTTCCCTTGTAAGTGGGGAAAAACTGTTTTTT
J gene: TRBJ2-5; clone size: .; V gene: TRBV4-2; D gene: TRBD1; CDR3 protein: CASSPLVSGTGGAETQYF; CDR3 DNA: TGTGCCAGCAGCCCCCTCGTCTCCGGGACAGGGGGCGCCGAGACCCAGTACTTC
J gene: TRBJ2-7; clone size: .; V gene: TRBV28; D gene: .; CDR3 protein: CASSLPSSRDSYEQYF; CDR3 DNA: TGTGCCAGCAGTTTACCCTCTAGCCGTGACTCCTACGAGCAGTACTTC
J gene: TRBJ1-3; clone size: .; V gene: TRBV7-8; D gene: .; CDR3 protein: CASSLDLVGIIYF; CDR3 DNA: TGTGCCAGCAGCTTAGACCTGGTTGGGATCATATATTTT
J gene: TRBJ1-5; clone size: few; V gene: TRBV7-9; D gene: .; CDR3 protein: CASSLGETSNQPQHF; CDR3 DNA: TGTGCCAGCAGCTTAGGGGAGACGAGCAATCAGCCCCAGCATTTT
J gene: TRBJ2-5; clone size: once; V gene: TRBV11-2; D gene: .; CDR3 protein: CASSSGQETQYF; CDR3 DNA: TGTGCCAGCAGTTCCGGTCAAGAGACCCAGTACTTC
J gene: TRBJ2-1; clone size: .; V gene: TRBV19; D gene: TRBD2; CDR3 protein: CASSMWVAGINEQFF; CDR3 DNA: TGTGCCAGTAGTATGTGGGTAGCGGGAATAAATGAGCAGTTCTTC
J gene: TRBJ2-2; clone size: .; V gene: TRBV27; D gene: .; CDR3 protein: CASSRLGSYLGELFF; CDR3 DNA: TGTGCCAGCAGTCGACTAGGATCCTATCTCGGGGAGCTGTTTTTT
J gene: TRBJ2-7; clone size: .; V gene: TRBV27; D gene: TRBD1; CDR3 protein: CARPGQGKNYEQYF; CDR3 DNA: TGTGCCAGGCCGGGACAGGGAAAAAATTACGAGCAGTACTTC
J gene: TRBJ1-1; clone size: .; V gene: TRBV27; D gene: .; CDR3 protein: CASSDRTMNTEAFF; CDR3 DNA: TGTGCCAGCAGTGACCGGACCATGAACACTGAAGCTTTCTTT
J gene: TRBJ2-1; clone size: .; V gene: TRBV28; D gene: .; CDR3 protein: CASSLQVGRTYNEQFF; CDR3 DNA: TGTGCCAGCAGTCTCCAGGTAGGACGGACGTACAATGAGCAGTTCTTC
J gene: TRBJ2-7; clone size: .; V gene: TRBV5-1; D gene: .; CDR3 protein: CASTSGGGEQYF; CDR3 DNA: TGCGCCAGCACCTCCGGGGGAGGAGAGCAGTACTTC
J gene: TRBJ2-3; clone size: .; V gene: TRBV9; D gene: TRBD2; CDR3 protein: CASSVSGSRADTQYF; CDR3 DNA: TGTGCCAGCAGCGTCAGCGGGAGTAGGGCAGATACGCAGTATTTT
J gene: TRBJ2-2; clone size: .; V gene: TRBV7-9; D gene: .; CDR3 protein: CASSPRTVNGSGELFF; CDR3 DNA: TGTGCCAGCAGCCCCCGGACAGTAAACGGGTCCGGGGAGCTGTTTTTT
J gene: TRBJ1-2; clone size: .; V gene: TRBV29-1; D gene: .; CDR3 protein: CSVAAGAYGYTF; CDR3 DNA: TGCAGCGTTGCGGCTGGCGCTTATGGCTACACCTTC
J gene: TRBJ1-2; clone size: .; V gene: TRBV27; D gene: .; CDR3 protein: CASSFTENYGYTF; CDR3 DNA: TGTGCCAGCAGTTTCACAGAGAACTATGGCTACACCTTC
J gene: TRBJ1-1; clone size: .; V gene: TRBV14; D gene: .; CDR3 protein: CASSQDPYRNTEAFF; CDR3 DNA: TGTGCCAGCAGCCAAGACCCTTACAGGAACACTGAAGCTTTCTTT
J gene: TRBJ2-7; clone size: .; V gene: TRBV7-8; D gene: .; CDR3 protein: CASSPSSYEQYF; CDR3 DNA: TGTGCCAGCAGCCCTAGCTCCTACGAGCAGTACTTC
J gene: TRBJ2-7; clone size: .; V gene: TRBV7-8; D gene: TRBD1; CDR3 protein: CASSSGTGGAYEQYF; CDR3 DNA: TGTGCCAGCAGCTCCGGGACAGGGGGCGCCTACGAGCAGTACTTC
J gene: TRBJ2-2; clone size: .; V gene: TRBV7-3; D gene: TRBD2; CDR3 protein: CASSPSGIFGGELFF; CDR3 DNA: TGTGCCAGCAGCCCCAGCGGGATCTTCGGCGGGGAGCTGTTTTTT
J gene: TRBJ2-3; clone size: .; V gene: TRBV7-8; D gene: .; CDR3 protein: CASSRRGISTDTQYF; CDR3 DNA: TGTGCCAGCTCCCGACGCGGGATTAGCACAGATACGCAGTATTTT
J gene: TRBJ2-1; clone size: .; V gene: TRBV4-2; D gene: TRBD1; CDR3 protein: CASSQESLRQGLHNEQFF; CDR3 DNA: TGTGCCAGCAGCCAAGAGTCCTTGAGACAGGGGCTCCACAATGAGCAGTTCTTC
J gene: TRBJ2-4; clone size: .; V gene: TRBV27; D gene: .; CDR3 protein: CASSFLPTDAKNIQYF; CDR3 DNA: TGTGCCAGCAGTTTTCTCCCCACCGATGCCAAAAACATTCAGTACTTC